Reported below is one TCR beta chain. Its antigen is still unknown. This entry comes from a study of T cell repertoires in cytomegalovirus infection. Study-level background: HLA-B-restricted CMV epitopes that are well studied, plus recently identified HLA-C-restricted ones, were used by the study. Public TCR beta signature analysis indicated the presence of both CMV infection and matching HLA type. Overall study findings and caveats: Carriers of CMV plus the relevant HLA were identified by cumulative public TCR beta family frequency.

Looked up from germline, CDR1 is MNHEY and CDR2 is SMNVEV (reference sequence). The CDR3 consists of 17 residues. V dropped 2 bases and J dropped 6 bases, with 19 bases sitting between them. TCRdb passed the reads through MiXCR, listing each CDR3 protein once. The sample lists 450,000 to 600,000 distinct CDR3 sequences, about 33% seen once, with roughly 15% in the top ten. The receptor was derived from a human donor in good health (CMV status not recorded). Some clones in this sample may be carry-over from other donors' samples. This chain uses TRBV27 with TRBJ2-2, with D perhaps assigned TRBD1 or TRBD2 (5 bases each). Sequencing used cultured PBMCs, obtained from culture after CMV antigen stimulation. CDR3 residues: CASSLKARRGTAGELFF. As DNA, the CDR3 is TGTGCCAGCAGTTTAAAGGCCAGGCGAGGGACGGCCGGGGAGCTGTTTTTT.